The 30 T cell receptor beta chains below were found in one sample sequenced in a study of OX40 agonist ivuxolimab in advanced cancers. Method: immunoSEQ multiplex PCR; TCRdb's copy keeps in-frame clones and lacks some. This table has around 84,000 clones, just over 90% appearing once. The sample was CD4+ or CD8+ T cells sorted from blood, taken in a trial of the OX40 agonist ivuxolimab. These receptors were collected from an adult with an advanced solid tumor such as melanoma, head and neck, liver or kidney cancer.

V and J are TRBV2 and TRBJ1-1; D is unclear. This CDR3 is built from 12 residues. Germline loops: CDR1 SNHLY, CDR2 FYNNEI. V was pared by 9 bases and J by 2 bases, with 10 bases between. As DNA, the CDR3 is TGTGCCAGTCAGGACGGTAACACTGAAGCTTTCTTT. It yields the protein CASQDGNTEAFF.

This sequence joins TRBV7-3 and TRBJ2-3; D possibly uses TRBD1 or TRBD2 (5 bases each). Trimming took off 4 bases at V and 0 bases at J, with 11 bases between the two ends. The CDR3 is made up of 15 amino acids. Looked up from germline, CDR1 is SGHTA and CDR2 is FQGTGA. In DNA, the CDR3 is TGTGCCAGCAGCTCAGGCCGGGACAGCACAGATACGCAGTATTTT. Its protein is CASSSGRDSTDTQYF. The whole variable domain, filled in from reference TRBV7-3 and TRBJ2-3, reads GAGVSQTPSNKVTEKGKYVELRCDPISGHTALYWYRQSLGQGPEFLIYFQGTGAADDSGLPNDRFFAVRPEGSVSTLKIQRTERGDSAVYLCASSSGRDSTDTQYFGPGTRLTVL.

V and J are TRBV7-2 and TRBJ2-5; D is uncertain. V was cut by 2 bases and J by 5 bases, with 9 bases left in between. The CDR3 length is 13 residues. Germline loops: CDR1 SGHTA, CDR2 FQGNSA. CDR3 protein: CASSLWVRETQYF. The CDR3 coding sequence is TGTGCCAGCAGCTTATGGGTTCGGGAGACCCAGTACTTC.

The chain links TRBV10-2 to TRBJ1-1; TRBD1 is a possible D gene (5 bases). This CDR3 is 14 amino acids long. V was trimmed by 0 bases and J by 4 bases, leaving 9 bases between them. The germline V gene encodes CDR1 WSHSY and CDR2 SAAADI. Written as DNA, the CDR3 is TGCGCCAGCAGTGAGTCTCGGGGCGGCACTGAAGCTTTCTTT. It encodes CASSESRGGTEAFF.

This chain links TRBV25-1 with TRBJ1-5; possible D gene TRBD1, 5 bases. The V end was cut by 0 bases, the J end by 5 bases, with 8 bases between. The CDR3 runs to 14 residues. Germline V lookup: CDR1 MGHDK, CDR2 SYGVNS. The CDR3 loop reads CASSEYGGYQPQHF. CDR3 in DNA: TGTGCCAGCAGTGAATATGGGGGGTATCAGCCCCAGCATTTT.

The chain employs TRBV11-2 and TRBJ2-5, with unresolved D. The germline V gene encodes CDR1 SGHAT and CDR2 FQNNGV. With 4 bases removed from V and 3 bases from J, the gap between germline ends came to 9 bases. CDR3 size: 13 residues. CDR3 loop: CASSSRTKETQYF. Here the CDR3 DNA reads TGTGCCAGCAGCTCCAGAACCAAAGAGACCCAGTACTTC.

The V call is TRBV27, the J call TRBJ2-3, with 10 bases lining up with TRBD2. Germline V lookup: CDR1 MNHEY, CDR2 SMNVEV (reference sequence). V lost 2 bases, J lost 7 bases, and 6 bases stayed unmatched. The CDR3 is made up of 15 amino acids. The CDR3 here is CASSLQREGLNTQYF. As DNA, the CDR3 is TGTGCCAGCAGTTTACAGCGGGAGGGCCTTAATACGCAGTATTTT.

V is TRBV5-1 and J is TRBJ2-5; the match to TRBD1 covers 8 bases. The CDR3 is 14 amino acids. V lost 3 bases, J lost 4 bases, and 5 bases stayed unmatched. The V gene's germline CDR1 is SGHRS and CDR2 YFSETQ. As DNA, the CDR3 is TGCGCCAGCAGCTACGGACAGGGACGAGAGACCCAGTACTTC. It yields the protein CASSYGQGRETQYF.

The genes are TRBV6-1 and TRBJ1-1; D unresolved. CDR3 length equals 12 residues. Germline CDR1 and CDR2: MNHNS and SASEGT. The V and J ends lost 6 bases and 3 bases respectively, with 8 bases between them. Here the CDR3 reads CASRQQYTEAFF. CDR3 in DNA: TGTGCCAGCAGGCAGCAGTACACTGAAGCTTTCTTT.

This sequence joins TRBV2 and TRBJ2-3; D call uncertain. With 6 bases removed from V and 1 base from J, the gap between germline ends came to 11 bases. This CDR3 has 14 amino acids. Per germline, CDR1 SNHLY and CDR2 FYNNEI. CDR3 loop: CASRPLGRTDTQYF. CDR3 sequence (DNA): TGTGCCAGCAGACCCCTAGGACGCACAGATACGCAGTATTTT.

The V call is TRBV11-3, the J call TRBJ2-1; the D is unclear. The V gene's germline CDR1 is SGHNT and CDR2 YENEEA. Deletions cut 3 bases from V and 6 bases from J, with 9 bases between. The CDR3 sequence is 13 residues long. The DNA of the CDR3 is TGTGCCAGCAGCTTCGGGCTCACCAATGAGCAGTTCTTC. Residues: CASSFGLTNEQFF.

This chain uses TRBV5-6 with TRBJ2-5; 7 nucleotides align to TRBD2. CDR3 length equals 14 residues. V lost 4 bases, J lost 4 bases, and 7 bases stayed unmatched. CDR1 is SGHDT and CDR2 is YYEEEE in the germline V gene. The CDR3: CASSSKRGGETQYF. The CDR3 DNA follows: TGTGCCAGCAGCAGCAAGCGGGGCGGAGAGACCCAGTACTTC. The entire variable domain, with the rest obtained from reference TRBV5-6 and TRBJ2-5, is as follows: DAGVTQSPTHLIKTRGQQVTLRCSPKSGHDTVSWYQQALGQGPQFIFQYYEEEERQRGNFPDRFSGHQFPNYSSELNVNALLLGDSALYLCASSSKRGGETQYFGPGTRLLVL.

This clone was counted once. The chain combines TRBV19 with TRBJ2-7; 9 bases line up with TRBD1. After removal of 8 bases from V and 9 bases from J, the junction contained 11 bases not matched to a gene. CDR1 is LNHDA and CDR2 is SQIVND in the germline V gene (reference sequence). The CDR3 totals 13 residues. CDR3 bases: TGTGCCAGTTCCCCCGAGGGACAGGGTGGGCAGTACTTC. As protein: CASSPEGQGGQYF. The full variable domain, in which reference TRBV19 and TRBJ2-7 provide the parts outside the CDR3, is DGGITQSPKYLFRKEGQNVTLSCEQNLNHDAMYWYRQDPGQGLRLIYYSQIVNDFQKGDIAEGYSVSREKKESFPLTVTSAQKNPTAFYLCASSPEGQGGQYFGPGTRLTVT.

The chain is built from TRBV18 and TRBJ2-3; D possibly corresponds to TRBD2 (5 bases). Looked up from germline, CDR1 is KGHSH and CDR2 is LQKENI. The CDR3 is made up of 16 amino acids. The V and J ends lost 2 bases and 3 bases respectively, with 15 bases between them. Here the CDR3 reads CASSPVTSRGTDTQYF. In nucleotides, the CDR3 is TGTGCCAGCTCACCAGTAACCTCTCGCGGGACAGATACGCAGTATTTT.

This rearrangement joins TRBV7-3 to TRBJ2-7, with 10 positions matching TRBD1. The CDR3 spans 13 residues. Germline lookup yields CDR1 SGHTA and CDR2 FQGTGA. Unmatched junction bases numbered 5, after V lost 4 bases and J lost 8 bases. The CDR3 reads CASSSDRGGQQYF. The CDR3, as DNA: TGTGCCAGCAGCTCGGACAGGGGGGGCCAGCAGTACTTC.

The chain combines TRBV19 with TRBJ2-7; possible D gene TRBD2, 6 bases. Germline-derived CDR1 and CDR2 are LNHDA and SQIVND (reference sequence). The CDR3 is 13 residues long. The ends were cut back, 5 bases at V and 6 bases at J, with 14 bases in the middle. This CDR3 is CASSRESSLEQYF. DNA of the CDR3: TGTGCCAGTAGTCGGGAGTCCTCGCTCGAGCAGTACTTC.

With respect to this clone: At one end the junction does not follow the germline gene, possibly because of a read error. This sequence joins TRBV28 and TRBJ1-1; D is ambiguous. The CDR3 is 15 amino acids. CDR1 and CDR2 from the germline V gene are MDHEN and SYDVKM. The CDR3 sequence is CASTTKGNQNAEAFF. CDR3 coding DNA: TGTGCCAGCACCACCAAAGGGAACCAGAACGCTGAAGCTTTCTTT.

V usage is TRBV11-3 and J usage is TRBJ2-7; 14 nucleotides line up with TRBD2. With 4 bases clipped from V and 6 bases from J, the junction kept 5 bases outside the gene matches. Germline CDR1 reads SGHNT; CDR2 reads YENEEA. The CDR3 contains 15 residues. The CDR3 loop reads CASSSPTSGGAEQYF. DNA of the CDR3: TGTGCCAGCAGCTCTCCGACTAGCGGGGGGGCCGAGCAGTACTTC.

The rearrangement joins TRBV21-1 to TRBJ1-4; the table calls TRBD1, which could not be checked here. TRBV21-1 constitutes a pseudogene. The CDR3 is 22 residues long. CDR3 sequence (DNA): TGTGCCAGCAGCAAAGGCCGTGGACAGGGCGGTTGTAATTCTCGGACTAATGAAAAACTGTTTTTT. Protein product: CASSKGRGQGGCNSRTNEKLFF.

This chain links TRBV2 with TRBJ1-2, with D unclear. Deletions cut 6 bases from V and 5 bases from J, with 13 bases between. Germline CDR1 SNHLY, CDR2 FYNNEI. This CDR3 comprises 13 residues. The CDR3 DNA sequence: TGTGCCAGCAGCAGTGGGAATGATTATGGCTACACCTTC. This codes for CASSSGNDYGYTF.

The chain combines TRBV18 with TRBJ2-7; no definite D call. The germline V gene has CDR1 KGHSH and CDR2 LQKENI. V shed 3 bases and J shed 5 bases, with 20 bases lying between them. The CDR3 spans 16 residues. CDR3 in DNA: TGTGCCAGCTCACCCTCTACCGGGTCAACGAGTCACGAGCAGTACTTC. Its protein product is CASSPSTGSTSHEQYF. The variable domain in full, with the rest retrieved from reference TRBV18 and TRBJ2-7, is NAGVMQNPRHLVRRRGQEARLRCSPMKGHSHVYWYRQLPEEGLKFMVYLQKENIIDESGMPKERFSAEFPKEGPSILRIQQVVRGDSAAYFCASSPSTGSTSHEQYFGPGTRLTVT.

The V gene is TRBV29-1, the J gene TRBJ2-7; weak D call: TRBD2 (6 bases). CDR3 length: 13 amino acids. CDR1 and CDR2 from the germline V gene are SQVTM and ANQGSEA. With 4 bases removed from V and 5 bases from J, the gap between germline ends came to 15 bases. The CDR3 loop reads CSVGETSYHEQYF. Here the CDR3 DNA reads TGCAGCGTTGGCGAGACTAGTTACCACGAGCAGTACTTC.

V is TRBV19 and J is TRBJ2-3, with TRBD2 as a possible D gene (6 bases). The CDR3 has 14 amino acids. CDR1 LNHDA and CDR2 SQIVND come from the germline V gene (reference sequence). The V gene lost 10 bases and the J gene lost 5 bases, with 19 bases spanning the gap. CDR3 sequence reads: CATNSIGGLDTQYF. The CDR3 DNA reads TGTGCCACCAACTCTATCGGGGGACTAGATACGCAGTATTTT.

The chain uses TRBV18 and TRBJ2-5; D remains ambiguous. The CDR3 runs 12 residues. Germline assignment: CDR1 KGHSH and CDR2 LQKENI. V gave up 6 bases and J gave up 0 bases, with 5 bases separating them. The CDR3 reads CASSGYQETQYF. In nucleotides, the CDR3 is TGTGCCAGCTCGGGGTACCAAGAGACCCAGTACTTC.

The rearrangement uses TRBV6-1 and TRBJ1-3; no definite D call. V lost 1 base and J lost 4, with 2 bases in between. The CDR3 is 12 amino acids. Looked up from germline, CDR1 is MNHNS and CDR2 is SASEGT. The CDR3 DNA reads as TGTGCCAGCAGTGAAGGGGGAAACACCATATATTTT. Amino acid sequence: CASSEGGNTIYF.

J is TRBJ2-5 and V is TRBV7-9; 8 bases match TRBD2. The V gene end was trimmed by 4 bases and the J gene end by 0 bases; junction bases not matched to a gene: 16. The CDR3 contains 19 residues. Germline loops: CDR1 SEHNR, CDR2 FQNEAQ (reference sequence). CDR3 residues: CASSSSSREGGGYQETQYF. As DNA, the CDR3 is TGTGCCAGCAGCTCCTCCTCGCGTGAGGGCGGGGGGTACCAAGAGACCCAGTACTTC.

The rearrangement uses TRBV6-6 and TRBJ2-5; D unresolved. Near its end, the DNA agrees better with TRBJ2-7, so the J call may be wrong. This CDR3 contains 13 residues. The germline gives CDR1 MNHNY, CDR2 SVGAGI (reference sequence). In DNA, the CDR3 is TGTGCCAGCACAGAGCCGGCGACCTACGAGCAGTACTTC. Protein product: CASTEPATYEQYF.

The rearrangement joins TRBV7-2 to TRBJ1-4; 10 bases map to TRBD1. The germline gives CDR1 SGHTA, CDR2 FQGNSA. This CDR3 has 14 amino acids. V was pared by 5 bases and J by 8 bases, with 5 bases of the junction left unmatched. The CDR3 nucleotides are TGTGCCAGCAGCCTGGGACAGGGGAACGAAAAACTGTTTTTT. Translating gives CASSLGQGNEKLFF.

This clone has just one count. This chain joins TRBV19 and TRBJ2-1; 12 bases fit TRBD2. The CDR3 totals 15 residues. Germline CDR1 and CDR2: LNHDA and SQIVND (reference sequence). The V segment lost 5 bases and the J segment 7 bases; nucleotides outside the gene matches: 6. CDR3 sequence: CASSPGLAGKNEQFF. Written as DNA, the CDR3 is TGTGCCAGTAGTCCCGGACTAGCGGGAAAAAATGAGCAGTTCTTC.

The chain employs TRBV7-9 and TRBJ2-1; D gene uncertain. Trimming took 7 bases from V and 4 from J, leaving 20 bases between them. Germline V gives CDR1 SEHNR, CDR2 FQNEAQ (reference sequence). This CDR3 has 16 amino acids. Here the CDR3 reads CASTPLGTLFYNEQFF. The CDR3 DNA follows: TGTGCCAGCACCCCTTTGGGCACCCTCTTTTACAATGAGCAGTTCTTC.